This TCR beta chain was observed in a study of shared clonotypes between healthy human individuals. Whole-study findings and limits: Specimens sampled were limited to blood, with tissue repertoires likely differing.

Per the germline V gene, CDR1 is SGHTA and CDR2 is FQGNSA. The CDR3 consists of 12 residues. Trimming cost V 5 bases and J 9 bases, with 11 bases left between them. Recent acute infections and vaccinations were absent in the healthy HIV-negative adult donors. Sequencing used immunoSEQ multiplex PCR; TCRdb keeps in-frame clones, though not all of them. The sample carries around 720,000 clones, roughly 73% recorded once. As to this clone: Its antigen is still unknown.

This TCR derives from a young woman in good health. The chain has TRBV7-2 and TRBJ2-1, with D tentatively TRBD1 (6 bases). The sample consisted of memory CD4+ T cells sorted from blood. Subset noted: CD45RA-negative fraction. Here the CDR3 DNA reads TGTGCCAGCAGCAAAGGGACACCTGAGCAGTTCTTC. This sequence encodes CASSKGTPEQFF.